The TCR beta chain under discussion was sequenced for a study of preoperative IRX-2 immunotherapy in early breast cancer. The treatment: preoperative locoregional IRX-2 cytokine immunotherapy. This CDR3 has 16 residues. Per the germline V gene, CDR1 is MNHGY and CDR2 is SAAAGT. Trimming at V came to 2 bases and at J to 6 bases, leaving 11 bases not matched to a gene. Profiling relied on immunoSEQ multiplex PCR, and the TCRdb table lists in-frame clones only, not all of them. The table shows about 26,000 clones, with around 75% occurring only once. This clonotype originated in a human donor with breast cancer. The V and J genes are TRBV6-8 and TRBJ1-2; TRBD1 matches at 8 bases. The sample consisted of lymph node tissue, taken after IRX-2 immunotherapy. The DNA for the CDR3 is TGTGCCAGCAGTTACAGGGCATCACAGGGGGGAGATGGCTACACCTTC. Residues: CASSYRASQGGDGYTF.